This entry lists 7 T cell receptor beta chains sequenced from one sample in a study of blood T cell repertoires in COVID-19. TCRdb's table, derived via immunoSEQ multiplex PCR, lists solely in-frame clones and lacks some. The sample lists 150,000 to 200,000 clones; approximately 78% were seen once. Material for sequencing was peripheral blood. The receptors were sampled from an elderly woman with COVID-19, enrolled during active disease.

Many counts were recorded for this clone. CDR3 in DNA: TGTGCCAGCAGCTCTAGCGGGGGGGTTTACAATGAGCAGTTCTTC. The encoded protein is CASSSSGGVYNEQFF. The chain employs TRBV6-2 or TRBV6-3 and TRBJ2-1, with 12 bases matching TRBD2. This CDR3 is built from 15 residues. V trimming: 6 bases; J trimming: 4 bases; junction bases outside the gene matches: 4. Germline lookup yields CDR1 MNHEY and CDR2 SVGEGT.

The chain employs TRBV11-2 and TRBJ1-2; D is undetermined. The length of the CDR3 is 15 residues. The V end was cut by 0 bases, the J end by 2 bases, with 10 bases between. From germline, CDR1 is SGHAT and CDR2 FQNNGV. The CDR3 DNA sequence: TGTGCCAGCAGCTTAGATTCTGTACGGAACTATGGCTACACCTTC. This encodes CASSLDSVRNYGYTF.

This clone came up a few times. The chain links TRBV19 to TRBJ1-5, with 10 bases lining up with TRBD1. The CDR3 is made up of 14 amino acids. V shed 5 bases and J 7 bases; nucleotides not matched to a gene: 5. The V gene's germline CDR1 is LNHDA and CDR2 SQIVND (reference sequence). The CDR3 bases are TGTGCCAGTAGTGGGACAGGGGCAGGGCAGCCCCAGCATTTT. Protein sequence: CASSGTGAGQPQHF. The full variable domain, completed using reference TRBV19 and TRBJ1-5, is DGGITQSPKYLFRKEGQNVTLSCEQNLNHDAMYWYRQDPGQGLRLIYYSQIVNDFQKGDIAEGYSVSREKKESFPLTVTSAQKNPTAFYLCASSGTGAGQPQHFGDGTRLSIL.

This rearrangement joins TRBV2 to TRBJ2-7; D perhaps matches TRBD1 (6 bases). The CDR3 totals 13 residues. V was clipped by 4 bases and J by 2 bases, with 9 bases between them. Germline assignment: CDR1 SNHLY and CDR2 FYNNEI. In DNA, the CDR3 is TGTGCCAGCAGTGCCGAGGGGGCCTACGAGCAGTACTTC. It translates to CASSAEGAYEQYF.

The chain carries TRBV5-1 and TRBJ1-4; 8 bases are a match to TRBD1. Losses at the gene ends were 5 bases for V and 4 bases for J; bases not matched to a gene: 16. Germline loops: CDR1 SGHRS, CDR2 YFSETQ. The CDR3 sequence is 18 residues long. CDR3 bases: TGCGCCAGCAGGGATTACCTCTCCACAGGGGGGAGTAATGAAAAACTGTTTTTT. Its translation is CASRDYLSTGGSNEKLFF.

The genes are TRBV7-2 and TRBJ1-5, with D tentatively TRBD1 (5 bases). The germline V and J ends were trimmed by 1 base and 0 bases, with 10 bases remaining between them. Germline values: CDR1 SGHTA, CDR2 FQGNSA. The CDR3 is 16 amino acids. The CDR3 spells CASSLEGVYSNQPQHF. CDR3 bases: TGTGCCAGCAGCTTAGAAGGGGTATATAGCAATCAGCCCCAGCATTTT.

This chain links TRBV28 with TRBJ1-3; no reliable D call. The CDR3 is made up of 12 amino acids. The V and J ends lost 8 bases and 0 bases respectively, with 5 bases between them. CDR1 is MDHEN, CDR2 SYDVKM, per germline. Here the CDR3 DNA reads TGTGCCAGCCTAAGCTCTGGAAACACCATATATTTT. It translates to CASLSSGNTIYF.